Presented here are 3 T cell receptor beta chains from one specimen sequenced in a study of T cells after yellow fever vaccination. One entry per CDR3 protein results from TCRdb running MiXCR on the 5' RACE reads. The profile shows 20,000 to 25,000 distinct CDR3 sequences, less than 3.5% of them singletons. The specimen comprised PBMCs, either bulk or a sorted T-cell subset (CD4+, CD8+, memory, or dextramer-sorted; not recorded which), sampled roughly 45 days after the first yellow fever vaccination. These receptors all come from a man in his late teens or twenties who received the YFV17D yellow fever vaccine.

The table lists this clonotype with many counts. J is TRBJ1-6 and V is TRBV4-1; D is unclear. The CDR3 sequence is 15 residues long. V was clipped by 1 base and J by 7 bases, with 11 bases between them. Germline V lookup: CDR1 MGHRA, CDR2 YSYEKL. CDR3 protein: CASSQVWGTNSPLHF. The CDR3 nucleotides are TGCGCCAGCAGCCAAGTCTGGGGTACGAATTCACCCCTCCACTTT.

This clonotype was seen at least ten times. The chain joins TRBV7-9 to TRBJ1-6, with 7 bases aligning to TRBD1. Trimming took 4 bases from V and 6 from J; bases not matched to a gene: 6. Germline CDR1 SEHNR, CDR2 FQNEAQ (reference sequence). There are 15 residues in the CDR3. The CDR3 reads CASSYDRERNSPLHF. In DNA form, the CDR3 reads TGTGCCAGCAGCTACGACAGGGAGCGTAATTCACCCCTCCACTTT.

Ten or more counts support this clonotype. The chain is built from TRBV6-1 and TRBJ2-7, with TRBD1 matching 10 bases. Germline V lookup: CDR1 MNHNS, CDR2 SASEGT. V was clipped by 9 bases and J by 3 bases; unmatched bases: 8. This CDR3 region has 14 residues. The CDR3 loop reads CASSNRDRGYEQYF. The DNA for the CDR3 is TGTGCCAGTTCGAACCGGGACAGGGGCTACGAGCAGTACTTC.